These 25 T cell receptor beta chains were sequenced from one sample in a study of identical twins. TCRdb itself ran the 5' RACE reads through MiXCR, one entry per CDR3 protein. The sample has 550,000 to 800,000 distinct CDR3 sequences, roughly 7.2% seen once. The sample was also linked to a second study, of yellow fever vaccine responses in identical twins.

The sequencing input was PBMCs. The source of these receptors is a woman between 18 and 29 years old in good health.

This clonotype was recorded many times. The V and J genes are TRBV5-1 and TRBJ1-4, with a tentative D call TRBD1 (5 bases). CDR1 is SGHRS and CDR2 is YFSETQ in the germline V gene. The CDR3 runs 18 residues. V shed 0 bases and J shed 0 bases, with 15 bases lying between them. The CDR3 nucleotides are TGCGCCAGCAGCTTGGCCGGACACGCCTTCGCAACTAATGAAAAACTGTTTTTT. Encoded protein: CASSLAGHAFATNEKLFF.

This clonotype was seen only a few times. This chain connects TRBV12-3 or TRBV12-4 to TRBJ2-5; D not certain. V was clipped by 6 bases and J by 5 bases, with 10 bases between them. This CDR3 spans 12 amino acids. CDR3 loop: CASSPAAETQYF. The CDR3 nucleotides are TGTGCCAGCAGCCCCGCGGCGGAGACCCAGTACTTC.

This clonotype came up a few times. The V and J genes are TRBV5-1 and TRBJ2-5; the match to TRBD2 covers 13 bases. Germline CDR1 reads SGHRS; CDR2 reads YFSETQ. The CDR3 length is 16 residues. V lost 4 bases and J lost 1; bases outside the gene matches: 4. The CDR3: CASSQLAGGPQETQYF. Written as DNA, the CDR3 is TGCGCCAGCAGCCAACTAGCGGGAGGGCCCCAAGAGACCCAGTACTTC.

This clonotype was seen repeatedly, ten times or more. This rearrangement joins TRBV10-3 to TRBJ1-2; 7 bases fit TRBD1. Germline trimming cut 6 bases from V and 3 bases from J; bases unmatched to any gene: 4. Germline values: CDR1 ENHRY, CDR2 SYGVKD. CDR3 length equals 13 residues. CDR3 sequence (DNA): TGTGCCATCAGGGTCACAGGGGACTATGGCTACACCTTC. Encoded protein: CAIRVTGDYGYTF.

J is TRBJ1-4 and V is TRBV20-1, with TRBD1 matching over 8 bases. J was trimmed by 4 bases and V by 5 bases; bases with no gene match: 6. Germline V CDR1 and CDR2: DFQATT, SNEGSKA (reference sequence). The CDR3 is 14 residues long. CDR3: CSALTGGSNEKLFF. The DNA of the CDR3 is TGCAGTGCTTTAACAGGGGGTAGTAATGAAAAACTGTTTTTT.

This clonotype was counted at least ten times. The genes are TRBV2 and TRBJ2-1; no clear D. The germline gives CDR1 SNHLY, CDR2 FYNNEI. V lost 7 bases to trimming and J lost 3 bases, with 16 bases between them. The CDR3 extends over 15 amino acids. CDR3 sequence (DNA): TGTGCCAGCAACTCTAGGCTTTGGGGCTACAATGAGCAGTTCTTC. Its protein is CASNSRLWGYNEQFF.

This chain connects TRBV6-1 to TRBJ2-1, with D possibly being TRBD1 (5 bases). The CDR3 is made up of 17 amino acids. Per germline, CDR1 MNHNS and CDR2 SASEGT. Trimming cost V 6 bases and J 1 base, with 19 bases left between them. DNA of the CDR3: TGTGCCAGCAGCCGGGTTGGGGCGCTGACATCCTACAATGAGCAGTTCTTC. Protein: CASSRVGALTSYNEQFF.

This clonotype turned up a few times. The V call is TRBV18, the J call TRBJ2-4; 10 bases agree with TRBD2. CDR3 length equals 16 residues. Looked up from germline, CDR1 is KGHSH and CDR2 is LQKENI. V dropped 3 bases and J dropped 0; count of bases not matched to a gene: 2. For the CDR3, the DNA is TGTGCCAGCTCACCTCGGACTAGCGGAGCCAAAAACATTCAGTACTTC. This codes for CASSPRTSGAKNIQYF.

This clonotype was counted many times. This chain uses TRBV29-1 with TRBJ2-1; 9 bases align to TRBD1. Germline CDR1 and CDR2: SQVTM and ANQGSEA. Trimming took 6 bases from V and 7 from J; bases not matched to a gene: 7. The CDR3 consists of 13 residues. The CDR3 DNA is TGCAGCGTGTTGGGACAGGGTGTAAATGAGCAGTTCTTC. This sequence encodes CSVLGQGVNEQFF.

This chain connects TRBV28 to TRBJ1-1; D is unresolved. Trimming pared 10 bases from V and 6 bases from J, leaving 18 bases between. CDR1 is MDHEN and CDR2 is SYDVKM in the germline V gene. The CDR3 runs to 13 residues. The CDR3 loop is CATALWIGSEAFF. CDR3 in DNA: TGTGCCACCGCCCTTTGGATTGGGTCTGAAGCTTTCTTT.

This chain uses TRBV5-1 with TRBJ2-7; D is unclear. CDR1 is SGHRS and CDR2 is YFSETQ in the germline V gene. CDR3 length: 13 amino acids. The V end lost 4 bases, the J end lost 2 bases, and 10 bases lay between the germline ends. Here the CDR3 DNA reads TGCGCCAGCAGCGGAAAAACCCCCTACGAGCAGTACTTC. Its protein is CASSGKTPYEQYF.

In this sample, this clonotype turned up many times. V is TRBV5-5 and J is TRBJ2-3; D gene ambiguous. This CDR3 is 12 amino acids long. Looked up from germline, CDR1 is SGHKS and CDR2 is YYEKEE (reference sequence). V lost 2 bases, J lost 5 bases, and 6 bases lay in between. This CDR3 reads CASSFDIDTQYF. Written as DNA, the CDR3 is TGTGCCAGCAGCTTTGATATAGATACGCAGTATTTT. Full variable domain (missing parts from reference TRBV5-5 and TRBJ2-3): DAGVTQSPTHLIKTRGQQVTLRCSPISGHKSVSWYQQVLGQGPQFIFQYYEKEERGRGNFPDRFSARQFPNYSSELNVNALLLGDSALYLCASSFDIDTQYFGPGTRLTVL.

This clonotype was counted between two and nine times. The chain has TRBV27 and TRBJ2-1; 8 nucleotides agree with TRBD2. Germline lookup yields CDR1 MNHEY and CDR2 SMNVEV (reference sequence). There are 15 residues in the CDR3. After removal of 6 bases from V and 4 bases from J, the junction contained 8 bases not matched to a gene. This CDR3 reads CASSTAGGLYNEQFF. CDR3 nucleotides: TGTGCCAGCAGCACCGCGGGGGGCCTTTACAATGAGCAGTTCTTC.

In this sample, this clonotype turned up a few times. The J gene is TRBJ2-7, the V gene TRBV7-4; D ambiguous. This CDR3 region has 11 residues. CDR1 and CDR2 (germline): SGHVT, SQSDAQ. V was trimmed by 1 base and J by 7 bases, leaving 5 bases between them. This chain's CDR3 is CASSLEEEQYV. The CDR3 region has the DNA TGTGCCAGCAGCTTAGAAGAAGAGCAGTACGTC.

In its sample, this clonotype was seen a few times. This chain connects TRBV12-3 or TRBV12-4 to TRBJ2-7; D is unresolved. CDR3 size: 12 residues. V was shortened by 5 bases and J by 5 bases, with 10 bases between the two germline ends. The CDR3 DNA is TGTGCCAGCAGTGCGGACGCAGACGAGCAGTACTTC. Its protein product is CASSADADEQYF.

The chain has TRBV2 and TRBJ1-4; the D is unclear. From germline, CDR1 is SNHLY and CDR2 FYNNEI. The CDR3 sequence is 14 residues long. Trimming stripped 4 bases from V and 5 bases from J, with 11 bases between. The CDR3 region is CASSAAVSNEKLFF. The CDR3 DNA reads TGTGCCAGCAGTGCAGCAGTCTCAAATGAAAAACTGTTTTTT.

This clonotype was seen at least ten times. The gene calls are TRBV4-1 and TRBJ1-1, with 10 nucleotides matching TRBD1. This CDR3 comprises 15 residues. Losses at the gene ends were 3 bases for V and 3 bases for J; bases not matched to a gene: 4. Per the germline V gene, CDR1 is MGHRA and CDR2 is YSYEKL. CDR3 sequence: CASSHRQGADTEAFF. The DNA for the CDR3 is TGCGCCAGCAGCCACCGACAGGGGGCGGACACTGAAGCTTTCTTT.

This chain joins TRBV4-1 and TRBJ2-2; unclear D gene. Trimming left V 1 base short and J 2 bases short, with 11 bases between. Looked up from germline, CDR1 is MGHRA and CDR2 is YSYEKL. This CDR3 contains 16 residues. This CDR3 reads CASSQALNSNTGELFF. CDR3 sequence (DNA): TGCGCCAGCAGCCAAGCTCTCAACAGCAACACCGGGGAGCTGTTTTTT.

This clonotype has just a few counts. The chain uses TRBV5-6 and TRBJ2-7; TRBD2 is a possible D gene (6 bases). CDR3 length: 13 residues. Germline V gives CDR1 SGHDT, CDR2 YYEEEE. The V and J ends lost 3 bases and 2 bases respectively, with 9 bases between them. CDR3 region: CASSYGGTYEQYV. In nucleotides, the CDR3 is TGTGCCAGCAGCTATGGGGGGACCTACGAGCAGTACGTC.

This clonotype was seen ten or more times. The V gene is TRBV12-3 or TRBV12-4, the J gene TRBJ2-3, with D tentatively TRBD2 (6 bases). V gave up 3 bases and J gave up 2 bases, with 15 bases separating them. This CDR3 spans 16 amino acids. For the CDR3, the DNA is TGTGCCAGCAGTTTTACGGCGGGGCGAGTCACAGATACGCAGTATTTT. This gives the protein CASSFTAGRVTDTQYF.

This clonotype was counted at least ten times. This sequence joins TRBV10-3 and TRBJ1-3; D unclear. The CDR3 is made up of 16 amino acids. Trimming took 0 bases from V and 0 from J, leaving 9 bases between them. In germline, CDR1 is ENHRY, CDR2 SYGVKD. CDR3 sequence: CAISESRRISGNTIYF. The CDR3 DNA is TGTGCCATCAGTGAGTCCCGACGTATCTCTGGAAACACCATATATTTT.

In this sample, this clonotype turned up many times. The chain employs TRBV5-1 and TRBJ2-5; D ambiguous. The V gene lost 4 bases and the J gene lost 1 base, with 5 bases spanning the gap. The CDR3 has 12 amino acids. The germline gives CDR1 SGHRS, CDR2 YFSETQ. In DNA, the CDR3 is TGCGCCAGCAGCCGGTTCCAAGAGACCCAGTACTTC. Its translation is CASSRFQETQYF.

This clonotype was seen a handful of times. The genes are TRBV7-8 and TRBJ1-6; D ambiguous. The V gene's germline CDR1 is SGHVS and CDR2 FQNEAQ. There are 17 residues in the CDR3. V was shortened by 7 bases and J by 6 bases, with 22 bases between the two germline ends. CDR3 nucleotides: TGTGCCAGCATCCCGGGTCGACTTACGGGTCTTAATTCACCCCTCCACTTT. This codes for CASIPGRLTGLNSPLHF.

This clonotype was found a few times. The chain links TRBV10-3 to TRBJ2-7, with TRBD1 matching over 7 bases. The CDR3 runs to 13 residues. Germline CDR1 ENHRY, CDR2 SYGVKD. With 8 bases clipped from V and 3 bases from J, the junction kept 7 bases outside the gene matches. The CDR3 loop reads CAIGTGESYEQYV. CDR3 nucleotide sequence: TGTGCCATCGGTACAGGGGAAAGCTACGAGCAGTACGTC.

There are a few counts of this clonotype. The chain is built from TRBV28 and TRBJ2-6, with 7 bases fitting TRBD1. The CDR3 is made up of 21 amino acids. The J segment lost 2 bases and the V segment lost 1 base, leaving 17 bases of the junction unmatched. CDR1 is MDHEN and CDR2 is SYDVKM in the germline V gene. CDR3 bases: TGTGCCAGCAGTTTATTACACTGGGGACAGAGGGGGTCGGCTGGGGCCAACGTCCTGACTTTC. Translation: CASSLLHWGQRGSAGANVLTF. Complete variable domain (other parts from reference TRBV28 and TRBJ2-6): DVKVTQSSRYLVKRTGEKVFLECVQDMDHENMFWYRQDPGLGLRLIYFSYDVKMKEKGDIPEGYSVSREKKERFSLILESASTNQTSMYLCASSLLHWGQRGSAGANVLTFGAGSRLTVL.